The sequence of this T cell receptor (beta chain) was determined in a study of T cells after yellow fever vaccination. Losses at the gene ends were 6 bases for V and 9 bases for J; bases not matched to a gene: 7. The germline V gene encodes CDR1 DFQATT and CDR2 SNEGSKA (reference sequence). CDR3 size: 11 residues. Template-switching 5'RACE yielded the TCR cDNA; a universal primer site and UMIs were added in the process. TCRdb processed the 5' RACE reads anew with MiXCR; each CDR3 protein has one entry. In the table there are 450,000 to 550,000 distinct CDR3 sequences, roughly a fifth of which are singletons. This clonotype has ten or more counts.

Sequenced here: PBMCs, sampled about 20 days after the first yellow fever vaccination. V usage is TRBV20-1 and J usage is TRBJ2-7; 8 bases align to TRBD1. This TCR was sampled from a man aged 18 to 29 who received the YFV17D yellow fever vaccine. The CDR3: CSAGQGLGQYV. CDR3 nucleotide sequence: TGCAGTGCCGGACAGGGCCTCGGGCAGTACGTC.